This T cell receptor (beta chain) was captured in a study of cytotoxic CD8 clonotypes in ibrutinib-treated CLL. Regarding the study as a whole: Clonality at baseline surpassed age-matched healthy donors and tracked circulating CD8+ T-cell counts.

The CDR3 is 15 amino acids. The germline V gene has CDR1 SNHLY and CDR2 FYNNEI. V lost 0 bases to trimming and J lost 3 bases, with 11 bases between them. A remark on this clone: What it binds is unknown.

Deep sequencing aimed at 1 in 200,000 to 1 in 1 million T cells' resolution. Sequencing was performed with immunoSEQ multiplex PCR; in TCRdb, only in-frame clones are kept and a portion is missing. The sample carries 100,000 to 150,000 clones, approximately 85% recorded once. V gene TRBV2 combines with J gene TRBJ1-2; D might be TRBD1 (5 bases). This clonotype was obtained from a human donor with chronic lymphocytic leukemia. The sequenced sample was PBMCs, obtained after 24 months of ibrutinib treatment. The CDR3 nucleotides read TGTGCCAGCAGTGAAGCACCGGGACGGCACTATGGCTACACCTTC. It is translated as CASSEAPGRHYGYTF.